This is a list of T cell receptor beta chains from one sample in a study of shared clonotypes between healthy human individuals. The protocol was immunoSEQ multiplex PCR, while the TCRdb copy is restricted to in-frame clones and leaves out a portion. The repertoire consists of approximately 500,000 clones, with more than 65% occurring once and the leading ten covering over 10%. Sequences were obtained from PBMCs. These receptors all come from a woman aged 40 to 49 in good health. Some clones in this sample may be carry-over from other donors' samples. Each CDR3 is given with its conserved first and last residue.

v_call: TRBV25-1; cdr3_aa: CASSVGTQIYEQYF
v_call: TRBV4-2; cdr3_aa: CASSQDPLSGMSSYEQYF
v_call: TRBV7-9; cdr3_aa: CASSPGEGGDEQFF
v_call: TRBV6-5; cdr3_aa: CASSRRQGGNYGYTF
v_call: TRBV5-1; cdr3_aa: CASSFGQGYEKLFF
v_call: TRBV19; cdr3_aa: CASSFNRGRAGNEQFF
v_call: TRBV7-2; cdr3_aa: CASSLEGTGSGQPQHF
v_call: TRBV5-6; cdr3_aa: CASSLGRGFLQGTFF
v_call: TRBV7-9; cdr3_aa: CASSFGEGGSTDTQYF
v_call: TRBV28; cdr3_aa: CASSLGLDDEQYF
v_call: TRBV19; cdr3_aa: CASRAGTSVYNEQFF
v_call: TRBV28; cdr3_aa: CASSLWGDQPQHF
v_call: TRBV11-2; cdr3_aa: CASSPRGLGKETQYF
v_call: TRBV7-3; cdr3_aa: CASSLGLAGDGELFF
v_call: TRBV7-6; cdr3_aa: CASSSGGYNEQFF
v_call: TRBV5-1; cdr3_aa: CASSQTGGSYNEQFF
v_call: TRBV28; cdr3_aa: CASSSLAYNEQFF
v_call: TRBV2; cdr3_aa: CASSGDRAPNEQFF
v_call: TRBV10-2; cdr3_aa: CASGTSGRGQYEQYF
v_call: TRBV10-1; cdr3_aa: CASSEEEGRFYEQYF
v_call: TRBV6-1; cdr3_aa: CASRAGGSLNQPQHF
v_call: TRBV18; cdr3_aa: CASSSRGGNTEAFF
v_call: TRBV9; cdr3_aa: CASSVTGAHYNEQFF
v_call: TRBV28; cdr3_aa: CASSTDLSNQPQHF
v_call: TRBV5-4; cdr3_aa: CASSHRGSANEKLFF
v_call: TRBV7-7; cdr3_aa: CASSLAGQSREQFF
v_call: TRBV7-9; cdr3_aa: CASSLGAGGETQYF
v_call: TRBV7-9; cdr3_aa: CASSYEGNIQYF
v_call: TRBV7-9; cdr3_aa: CASSDRQGGEQYF
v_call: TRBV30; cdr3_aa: CAWNLGTGDYEQYF
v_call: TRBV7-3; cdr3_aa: CASGRSGVEGDEQFF
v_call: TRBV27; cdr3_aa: CASREGYYYNEQFF
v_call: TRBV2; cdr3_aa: CASSSDGTLGETQYF
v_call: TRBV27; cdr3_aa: CASSRGGRGTDTQYF
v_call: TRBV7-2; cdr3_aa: CASSVGQASYTF
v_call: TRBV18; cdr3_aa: CASSGGLAETQYF
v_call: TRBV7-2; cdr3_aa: CASSPRAGGNSRTGELFF
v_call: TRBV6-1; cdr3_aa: CASSKLRETQYF
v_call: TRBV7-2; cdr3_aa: CASSLLNQGHEQFF
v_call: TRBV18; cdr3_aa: CASSPGGLAGYEQYF
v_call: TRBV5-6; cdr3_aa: CASSGRDTQYF
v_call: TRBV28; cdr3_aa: CASSSRTEMNTEAFF
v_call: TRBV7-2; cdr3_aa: CASSPLGLPTEQYF
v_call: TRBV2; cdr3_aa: CASRAGLAFF
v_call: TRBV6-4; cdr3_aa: CASSGSAGTDTQYF
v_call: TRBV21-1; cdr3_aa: CASRTGPQHF
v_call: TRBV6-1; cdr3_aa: CASSEFRQGHQPQHF
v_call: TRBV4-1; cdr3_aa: CASSQVIPTDTQYF
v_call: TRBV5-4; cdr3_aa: CASSLRGRANEQYF
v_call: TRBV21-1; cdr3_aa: CASSKGPYLDEQFF
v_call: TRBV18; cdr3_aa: CASSSTTAHTDTQYF
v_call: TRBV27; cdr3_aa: CASSFWQAKGEQYF